This TCR beta chain was retrieved from a study of cytomegalovirus exposure and HLA in healthy donors. Samples came from healthy bone marrow donors. Despite likely unrecorded immune exposures, the donors were nominally healthy at the time of sampling. This clone was counted a single time. Germline assignment: CDR1 MNHEY and CDR2 SVGAGI. CDR3 length: 13 residues. V lost 2 bases, J lost 8 bases, and 12 bases lay in between. The PCR employed 60 Vbeta primers together with 13 Jbeta primers. Repertoires were generated with immunoSEQ multiplex PCR, while TCRdb's copy carries only in-frame clones and drops some. The sample carries about 160,000 clones, less than 90% recorded once.

Specimen: PBMCs. The chain has TRBV6-5 and TRBJ1-2; D ambiguous. This receptor was obtained from a young woman in good health and CMV-seronegative. CDR3 sequence reads: CASSYLVSGGYTF. The CDR3 DNA sequence: TGTGCCAGCAGTTACCTGGTTTCGGGAGGCTACACCTTC.